This T cell receptor beta chain was sequenced during a study of blood T cell repertoires in COVID-19. The overall study: Acute and convalescent COVID-19 samples came from the United States, Italy and Spain.

How the authors handled the data: Reference gene primer amplification yielded estimated nucleated cell counts. The protocol was immunoSEQ multiplex PCR, while the TCRdb copy is restricted to in-frame clones and leaves out a portion. V and J calls and clone size are given by that table; D and trimming were obtained from the DNA. The sample yields some 180,000 clones, more than 75% seen once. The CDR3 runs to 14 residues. Germline-derived CDR1 and CDR2 are MNHEY and SMNVEV (reference sequence). Trimming left V 5 bases short and J 4 bases short, with 13 bases between. V is TRBV27 and J is TRBJ2-3; D is perhaps TRBD1 (6 bases). Sequenced sample: peripheral blood. The clonotype was recovered from a woman aged 40 to 50 with COVID-19, enrolled during active disease. CDR3 sequence (DNA): TGTGCCAGCAGTCCTCAGGGGCGAGCAGATACGCAGTATTTT. Its protein product is CASSPQGRADTQYF.